This T cell receptor beta chain came from a study of blood T cell repertoires in COVID-19. The overall study: The United States, Italy and Spain were the sources of the acute and convalescent COVID-19 samples. PBMCs, B-cell-depleted T cells, or T cells were the source of the cDNA or gDNA that made up the material.

Sequenced by immunoSEQ multiplex PCR; TCRdb stores in-frame clones only, minus some. The data contain 75,000 to 100,000 clones, approximately 89% of them singletons. The V and J ends lost 6 bases and 7 bases respectively, with 10 bases between them. Germline values: CDR1 MNHEY, CDR2 SMNVEV (reference sequence). This CDR3 is built from 12 residues. This clonotype originated in a human donor in a cohort sampled during active COVID-19. The sample taken for sequencing was peripheral blood. The chain uses TRBV27 and TRBJ1-5; D ambiguous. CDR3 sequence (DNA): TGTGCCAGCAGCCCCGGAGACCAGCCCCAGCATTTT. It translates to CASSPGDQPQHF.